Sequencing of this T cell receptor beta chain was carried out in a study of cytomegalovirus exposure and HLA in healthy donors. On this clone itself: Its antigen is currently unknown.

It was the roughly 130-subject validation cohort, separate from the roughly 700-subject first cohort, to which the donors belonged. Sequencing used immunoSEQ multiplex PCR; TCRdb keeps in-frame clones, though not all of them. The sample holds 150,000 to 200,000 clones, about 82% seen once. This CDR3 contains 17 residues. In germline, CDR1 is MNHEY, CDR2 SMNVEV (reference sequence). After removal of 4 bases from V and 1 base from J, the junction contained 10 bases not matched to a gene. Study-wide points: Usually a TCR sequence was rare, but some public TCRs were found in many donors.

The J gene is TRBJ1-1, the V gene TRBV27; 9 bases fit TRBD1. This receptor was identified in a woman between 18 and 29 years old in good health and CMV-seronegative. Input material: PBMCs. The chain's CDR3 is CASSSPLSQGANTEAFF. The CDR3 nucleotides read TGTGCCAGCAGTTCCCCTCTATCACAGGGGGCGAACACTGAAGCTTTCTTT.